This T cell receptor beta chain emerged from a study of a mutant IDH1 vaccine in newly diagnosed glioma. For the study at large: Patients were given eight vaccinations, scheduled in weeks 1, 3, 5, 7, 11, 15, 19 and 23. The initiation of vaccination occurred 4-6 weeks after radiotherapy alone, or with temozolomide cycles. Patients under treatment included approximately 60% males and 37.5% females and had a mean age of approximately 44 years. Study-wide findings and caveats: Pseudoprogression apparently tracked independently of changes in top peripheral T cell clonotypes.

Repertoires were generated with immunoSEQ multiplex PCR, while TCRdb's copy carries only in-frame clones and drops some. The sample records approximately 79,000 clones, approximately 85% being singletons. Germline CDR1 and CDR2: LNHNV and YYDKDF (reference sequence). Trimming removed 5 bases from V and 6 bases from J, with 20 bases in between. This CDR3 has 17 amino acids. Time point reported: week 23, last vaccination. The vaccine gave 300 ug of a 20-mer mutant IDH1 peptide subcutaneously per dose. Turning to this clone: The antigen is undetermined.

The chain links TRBV15 to TRBJ1-6; D call uncertain. The sequence came from a woman aged 45 to 65 with glioma. Source: PBMCs, taken from a glioma patient whose treatment included an IDH1 peptide vaccine. The CDR3 here is CATSPRRLRTLNSPLHF. In DNA, the CDR3 is TGTGCCACCAGCCCTCGCCGGCTTAGGACTCTTAATTCACCCCTCCACTTT.